This entry lists 20 T cell receptor beta chains sequenced from one sample in a study of T cell changes during pregnancy in multiple sclerosis. Libraries were prepared by immunoSEQ multiplex PCR; TCRdb keeps only in-frame clonotypes and omits some of them. The sample lists 75,000 to 90,000 clones, 90% to 95% occurring once. The source was PBMCs, collected in the first trimester of pregnancy. These receptors originate from a female donor in good health, serving as a control in a pregnancy study. Some clones in this sample may be carry-over from other donors' samples.

The J gene is TRBJ1-5, the V gene TRBV15, with a tentative D call TRBD1 (5 bases). The V and J ends lost 2 bases and 1 base respectively, with 6 bases between them. There are 14 residues in the CDR3. Per germline, CDR1 LNHNV and CDR2 YYDKDF (reference sequence). CDR3 region: CATSRQGSNQPQHF. DNA for the CDR3: TGTGCCACCAGCAGACAGGGAAGCAATCAGCCCCAGCATTTT.

This clone was picked up one time. The rearrangement links TRBV4-2 to TRBJ2-5; 11 nucleotides agree with TRBD2. CDR3 length equals 16 residues. Germline assignment: CDR1 LGHNA and CDR2 YNFKEQ. After removal of 1 base from V and 2 bases from J, the junction contained 3 bases not matched to a gene. This CDR3 is CASSQGSSGGQETQYF. CDR3 nucleotide sequence: TGTGCCAGCAGCCAAGGGTCTAGCGGGGGGCAAGAGACCCAGTACTTC.

This clone appeared once. This rearrangement joins TRBV7-9 to TRBJ2-7; possibly TRBD1 for D (5 bases). Germline CDR1 is SEHNR and CDR2 is FQNEAQ (reference sequence). Trimming pared 1 base from V and 6 bases from J, leaving 10 bases between. The CDR3 is 13 residues long. The CDR3 DNA follows: TGTGCCAGCAGCTTAGGACAGCTAGGCGAGCAGTACTTC. Translating gives CASSLGQLGEQYF.

As to this clone: A junction boundary mismatches the germline segment, possibly from a read error. The V gene is TRBV7-8, the J gene TRBJ1-1, with 9 bases fitting TRBD1. The CDR3 loop spans 14 amino acids. The germline V gene has CDR1 SGHVS and CDR2 FQNEAQ. The CDR3 nucleotides are TGTGCCAGCAGCGTAGCGACAGGGGGCACTGAAGCTTTCTTT. Translated, it gives CASSVATGGTEAFF.

V usage is TRBV7-6 and J usage is TRBJ2-1, with a tentative D call TRBD1 (5 bases). The CDR3 is made up of 15 amino acids. The germline V gene encodes CDR1 SGHVS and CDR2 FNYEAQ. V lost 6 bases, J lost 0 bases, and 12 bases lay in between. DNA for the CDR3: TGTGCCAGCAGACCTACAGGCCTCTCCTACAATGAGCAGTTCTTC. Protein sequence: CASRPTGLSYNEQFF.

The V gene is TRBV15, the J gene TRBJ2-5; no firm D call. The germline V gene encodes CDR1 LNHNV and CDR2 YYDKDF (reference sequence). V was trimmed by 3 bases and J by 7 bases, leaving 12 bases between them. This CDR3 region has 13 residues. CDR3 sequence: CATSSFNSGTQYF. CDR3 nucleotide sequence: TGTGCCACCAGCAGTTTCAATTCGGGGACCCAGTACTTC.

V usage is TRBV7-6 and J usage is TRBJ2-5; tentatively, D is TRBD1 (6 bases). Germline CDR1 is SGHVS and CDR2 is FNYEAQ. V was trimmed by 0 bases and J by 4 bases, leaving 6 bases between them. CDR3 length equals 13 residues. CDR3 nucleotides: TGTGCCAGCAGCTTAGCCAGGGGAGAGACCCAGTACTTC. It translates to CASSLARGETQYF.

The chain joins TRBV20-1 to TRBJ1-2, with D tentatively TRBD1 (5 bases). Germline V gene data show CDR1 as DFQATT and CDR2 as SNEGSKA (reference sequence). CDR3 length: 11 amino acids. The CDR3 spells CITTESYGYTF. As DNA, the CDR3 is TGCATAACGACAGAGAGCTATGGCTACACCTTC.

This clone is a singleton in its sample. The chain uses TRBV29-1 and TRBJ2-2; D is undetermined. The V gene lost 6 bases and the J gene lost 7 bases, with 9 bases spanning the gap. Germline assignment: CDR1 SQVTM and CDR2 ANQGSEA. This CDR3 contains 11 residues. In nucleotides, the CDR3 is TGCAGCGTCCACAAATACGGGGAGCTGTTTTTT. This translates into CSVHKYGELFF.

Comment on this clone: The junction differs from germline at one of its ends, possibly a read error. Other DNA variants within this sample encode the same CDR3. The chain employs TRBV7-8 and TRBJ2-7; D is uncertain. The CDR3 has 14 amino acids. In germline, CDR1 is SGHVS, CDR2 FQNEAQ. The CDR3 spells CASSLRSDPFEQYF. The CDR3 DNA reads as TGTGCCAGCAGCTTAAGGAGCGACCCCTTCGAGCAGTACTTT. Supplemented by reference TRBV7-8 and TRBJ2-7, the full variable domain reads GAGVSQSPRYKVAKRGQDVALRCDPISGHVSLFWYQQALGQGPEFLTYFQNEAQLDKSGLPSDRFFAERPEGSVSTLKIQRTQQEDSAVYLCASSLRSDPFEQYFGPGTRLTVT.

The chain has TRBV6-5 and TRBJ1-1; 9 bases match TRBD1. The CDR3 spans 15 residues. The V gene's germline CDR1 is MNHEY and CDR2 SVGAGI. J lost 5 bases, V lost 5 bases, and 9 bases had no gene match. Here the CDR3 reads CASSAPTGGGTEAFF. The CDR3 DNA is TGTGCCAGCAGTGCCCCGACAGGGGGGGGGACTGAAGCTTTCTTT.

The chain uses TRBV29-1 and TRBJ2-5; 8 bases line up with TRBD1. The CDR3 sequence is 14 residues long. V shed 7 bases and J 2 bases; nucleotides not matched to a gene: 9. CDR1 is SQVTM and CDR2 is ANQGSEA in the germline V gene. Here the CDR3 reads CSAAQGAQQETQYF. The CDR3 bases are TGCAGCGCAGCTCAGGGGGCGCAGCAAGAGACCCAGTACTTC.

This clone was detected once. The V gene is TRBV7-9, the J gene TRBJ2-3; TRBD2 aligns across 9 bases. V shed 3 bases, J shed 5 bases, and the junction held 3 bases outside the gene matches. CDR3 length equals 14 residues. Germline V gene lookup returns CDR1 SEHNR and CDR2 FQNEAQ (reference sequence). CDR3 nucleotide sequence: TGTGCCAGCAGCTTTGGCGGGAGGGGAGATACGCAGTATTTT. Translation: CASSFGGRGDTQYF.

The chain is built from TRBV27 and TRBJ2-1; TRBD1 matches 9 bases. CDR1 MNHEY and CDR2 SMNVEV come from the germline V gene (reference sequence). Trimming took 4 bases from V and 1 from J; bases not matched to a gene: 2. The CDR3 has 15 amino acids. CDR3 region: CASSSGTGSYNEQFF. In nucleotides, the CDR3 is TGTGCCAGCAGTTCCGGGACAGGGTCCTACAATGAGCAGTTCTTC.

V and J are TRBV19 and TRBJ2-7, with D possibly TRBD2 on 6 matching bases. The CDR3 sequence is 15 residues long. Trimming removed 2 bases at V and 5 bases at J, with 16 bases between. The V gene's germline CDR1 is LNHDA and CDR2 SQIVND (reference sequence). CDR3 region: CASSISVLWGDEQYF. CDR3 nucleotides: TGTGCCAGTAGTATATCCGTTCTTTGGGGGGACGAGCAGTACTTC.

The genes are TRBV28 and TRBJ2-7; D perhaps matches TRBD1 (6 bases). Germline V gene lookup returns CDR1 MDHEN and CDR2 SYDVKM. V was pared by 3 bases and J by 4 bases, with 16 bases between. The CDR3 is 15 residues long. CDR3 region: CASSFSNRDGYEQYF. In nucleotides, the CDR3 is TGTGCCAGCAGTTTTTCCAACAGGGACGGGTACGAGCAGTACTTC.

The chain is built from TRBV19 and TRBJ1-6, with 8 bases lining up with TRBD1. CDR1 LNHDA and CDR2 SQIVND come from the germline V gene (reference sequence). There are 19 residues in the CDR3. V was pared by 6 bases and J by 7 bases, with 20 bases of the junction left unmatched. CDR3 protein: CASSVSRTGRRAANSPLHF. Written as DNA, the CDR3 is TGTGCCAGTAGCGTCTCCCGGACAGGGCGGAGGGCAGCGAATTCACCCCTCCACTTT.

This clone was picked up a small number of times. The chain couples TRBV11-2 to TRBJ2-7; TRBD2 aligns across 8 bases. CDR3 size: 14 residues. Trimming at V came to 7 bases and at J to 7 bases, leaving 12 bases not matched to a gene. CDR1 and CDR2 (germline): SGHAT, FQNNGV. This chain's CDR3 is CASTRGGEEWEQYF. CDR3 in DNA: TGTGCCAGCACCCGGGGGGGGGAGGAGTGGGAGCAGTACTTC.

The CDR3 DNA sequence: TGCGCCAGCGAACCCGGGACTAGCGGGGAAGAGACCCAGTACTTC. This sequence encodes CASEPGTSGEETQYF. V usage is TRBV5-1 and J usage is TRBJ2-5; 13 nucleotides agree with TRBD2. The junction had 6 bases not matched to a gene; V was cut back by 7 bases and J by 3 bases. The CDR3 is 15 amino acids. Germline V gives CDR1 SGHRS, CDR2 YFSETQ.

The J gene is TRBJ2-1, the V gene TRBV11-2; a possible D gene is TRBD2 (6 bases). Germline CDR1 and CDR2: SGHAT and FQNNGV. CDR3 length: 15 amino acids. The germline V and J ends were trimmed by 3 bases and 5 bases, with 14 bases remaining between them. This CDR3 is CASSLGDWRDNEQFF. The CDR3 nucleotides are TGTGCCAGCAGCTTGGGGGACTGGAGAGACAATGAGCAGTTCTTC. Looking up the rest from reference TRBV11-2 and TRBJ2-1 gives the full variable domain: EAGVAQSPRYKIIEKRQSVAFWCNPISGHATLYWYQQILGQGPKLLIQFQNNGVVDDSQLPKDRFSAERLKGVDSTLKIQPAKLEDSAVYLCASSLGDWRDNEQFFGPGTRLTVL.